This T cell receptor (beta chain) originates from a study of spatial heterogeneity in lung cancer (dated by TCRdb to the late 2010s). Regarding the study in general: More beta-chain than alpha-chain transcripts were consistently detected, likely reflecting higher beta-chain transcript abundance. In the raw uncorrected reads, each unique combination of TCR and UMI appeared on average more than ten times. In non-small cell lung cancer, the study quantitatively compared TCR alpha and beta repertoires across several tumor regions, matched nontumor lung, and blood. The study linked features of the TCR repertoire to counts of nonsynonymous mutations, which were determined by whole-exome sequencing of tumor tissue. At surgery, fewer than 250 tumor regions, around 67 matched nontumor lung samples and about 56 PBMC samples were TCR-sequenced for both alpha and beta chains.

Study-level results and caveats: Confirming at a functional level the hypothesis that regional TCRs recognize regional mutations was considered to require additional single-cell paired TCR alpha and beta sequencing.

Notes on this clonotype: The antigen it binds to is not known. Base qualities are not at hand, and no much larger clone is one base apart.

Libraries were made using 5' RACE. TCRdb lists the instrument as NextSeq 500. To allow correction of PCR and sequencing errors, the TCR library protocol tagged every TCR cDNA molecule with a unique molecular identifier. In the original analysis: Decombinator tools were used for TCR identification, UMI-based error correction and CDR3 extraction. Expanded TCRs were defined as those above a frequency of 2 per 1,000, corresponding to the top 1% of the tumor frequency distribution. Each repertoire was subsampled 100 times to 5,000 TCRs, after which Renyi diversity was computed with the R vegan package. CDR3 similarity networks were constructed using string-kernel similarity of amino acid triplets, with links drawn between CDR3s whose pairwise similarity was above 0.82. Starting from the raw public reads, TCRdb applied fastp trimming at Q25, assembled clones with MiXCR and retained in-frame beta chains. One record per CDR3 amino acid sequence lists the most common genes and DNA. None of the V and J calls come from the authors' own analysis; TCRdb made them. The sample contains roughly 7,800 distinct CDR3 sequences, around 15% of them found a single time. About 15% of the sample comes from the top ten.

Explained via the paper, the time point label denotes: sample taken at primary tumor resection. The donors were about 65 patients from the lung TRACERx cohort who had early-stage, untreated non-small cell lung cancer. For TCR sequencing, whole RNA was extracted from tumor and nontumor lung tissue, or from cryopreserved PBMC samples, and no cell sorting was done. Only patients for whom sufficient RNA was available from at least two tumor regions were selected for TCR sequencing. Before being selected, tumor and adjacent nontumor lung specimens were reviewed by a lung pathologist. Sequencing used normal lung tissue next to the tumor, obtained at surgery. This receptor was obtained from a male donor with early-stage non-small cell lung cancer.

At the DNA level, the sequence is TGTGCCAGCAGCGTAGCAGGATTCGGCGAGCAGTACTTC. The translation is CASSVAGFGEQYF. In this chain, TRBV9 is recombined with TRBJ2-7; there is no confident call for the D gene. The germline ends are 10 bases apart after V is trimmed by 0 bases and J by 6 bases. The CDR1 and CDR2 encoded by the germline V gene are SGDLS and YYNGEE. Its CDR3 holds 13 amino acids, cysteine through phenylalanine. CDR3 DNA is the only sequence kept; it has 39 bases, read in frame from the first base.